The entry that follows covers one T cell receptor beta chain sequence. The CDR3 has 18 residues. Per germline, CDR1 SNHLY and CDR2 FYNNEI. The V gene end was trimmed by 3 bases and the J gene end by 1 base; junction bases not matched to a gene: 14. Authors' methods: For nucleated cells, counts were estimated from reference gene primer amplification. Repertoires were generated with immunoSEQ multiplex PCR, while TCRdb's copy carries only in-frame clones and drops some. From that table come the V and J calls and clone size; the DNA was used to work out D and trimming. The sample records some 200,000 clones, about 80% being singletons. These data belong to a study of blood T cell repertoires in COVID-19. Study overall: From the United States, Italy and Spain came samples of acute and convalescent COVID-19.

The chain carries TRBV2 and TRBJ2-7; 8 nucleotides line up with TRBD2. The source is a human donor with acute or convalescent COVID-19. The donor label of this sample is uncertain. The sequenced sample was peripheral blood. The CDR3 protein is CASSESKREYPSSYEQYF. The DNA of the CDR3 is TGTGCCAGCAGTGAGTCGAAGCGGGAGTACCCCAGTTCCTACGAGCAGTACTTC.